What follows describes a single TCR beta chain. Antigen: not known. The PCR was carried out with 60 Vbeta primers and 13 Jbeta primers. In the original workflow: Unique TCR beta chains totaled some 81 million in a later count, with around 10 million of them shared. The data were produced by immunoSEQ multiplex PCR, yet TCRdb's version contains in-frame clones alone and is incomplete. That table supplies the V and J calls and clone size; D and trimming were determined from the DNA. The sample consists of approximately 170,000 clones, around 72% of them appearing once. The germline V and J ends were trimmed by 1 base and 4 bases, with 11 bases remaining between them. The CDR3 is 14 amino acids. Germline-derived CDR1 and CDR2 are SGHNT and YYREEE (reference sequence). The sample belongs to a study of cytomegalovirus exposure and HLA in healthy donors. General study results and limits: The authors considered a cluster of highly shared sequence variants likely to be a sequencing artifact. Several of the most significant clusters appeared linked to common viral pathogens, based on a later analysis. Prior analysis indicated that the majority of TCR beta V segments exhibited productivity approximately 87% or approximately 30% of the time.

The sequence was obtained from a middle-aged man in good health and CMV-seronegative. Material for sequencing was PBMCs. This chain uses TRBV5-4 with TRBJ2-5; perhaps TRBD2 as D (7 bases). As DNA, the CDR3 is TGTGCCAGCAGCTTGAGGGGGGGCACAGAGACCCAGTACTTC. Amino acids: CASSLRGGTETQYF.